Shown below are 7 T cell receptor beta chains from a single sample sequenced in a study of T cells expressing NK-cell markers. TCRdb reprocessed the 5' RACE reads and stores each CDR3 protein as one record, lacking DNA. The record lists roughly 450,000 distinct CDR3 sequences, of which the ten most abundant hold under 1.5%. Sequencing was performed on blood T cells: a sorted CD56 or NKG2C T cell subset, CD4+ or CD8+ T cells, or bulk PBMC T cells (not recorded which). Every receptor here comes from a woman between 45 and 60 years old in good health.

CDR3 sequence reads: CASSHPGQETQYF. The chain recombines TRBV3-1 with TRBJ2-5; the D gene TCRdb calls, TRBD1, cannot be checked with no DNA. This CDR3 has 13 amino acids. Germline V gene data show CDR1 as LGHDT and CDR2 as YNNKEL (reference sequence).

This sequence joins TRBV6-5 and TRBJ2-1; TCRdb gives TRBD2 as the D gene, but with no DNA this cannot be confirmed. In germline, CDR1 is MNHEY, CDR2 SVGAGI. This CDR3 has 16 amino acids. Here the CDR3 reads CASSYGEGGYYNEQFF.

The CDR3 reads CATSRDQGFTQYF. The J gene is TRBJ2-3, the V gene TRBV15. The CDR3 contains 13 residues. In germline, CDR1 is LNHNV, CDR2 YYDKDF (reference sequence).

This chain connects TRBV7-3 to TRBJ1-6. Per germline, CDR1 SGHTA and CDR2 FQGTGA. CDR3 length equals 15 residues. CDR3: CASSIDSSYNSPLHF. The full variable domain, in which reference TRBV7-3 and TRBJ1-6 provide the parts outside the CDR3, is GAGVSQTPSNKVTEKGKYVELRCDPISGHTALYWYRQSLGQGPEFLIYFQGTGAADDSGLPNDRFFAVRPEGSVSTLKIQRTERGDSAVYLCASSIDSSYNSPLHFGNGTRLTVT.

The V gene is TRBV20-1, the J gene TRBJ2-7; the D call of TRBD2 rests on TCRdb alone, since no DNA is present to check it. This CDR3 has 14 amino acids. The germline CDR1 and CDR2 sequences are DFQATT and SNEGSKA (reference sequence). CDR3: CSARTQRAPYEQYF.

This chain connects TRBV11-3 to TRBJ2-1; TCRdb picks TRBD1, but there is no DNA to check that call. CDR3 length equals 14 residues. Germline V gives CDR1 SGHNT, CDR2 YENEEA. CDR3 loop: CASTGKTGGHEQFF. The full variable domain, its missing parts supplied by reference TRBV11-3 and TRBJ2-1, is EAGVVQSPRYKIIEKKQPVAFWCNPISGHNTLYWYLQNLGQGPELLIRYENEEAVDDSQLPKDRFSAERLKGVDSTLKIQPAELGDSAVYLCASTGKTGGHEQFFGPGTRLTVL.

This chain joins TRBV4-1 and TRBJ1-1. This CDR3 region has 14 residues. Germline assignment: CDR1 MGHRA and CDR2 YSYEKL. CDR3 protein: CASSHPLGGREAFF.